This T cell receptor beta chain is drawn from a study of shared clonotypes between healthy human individuals. V gave up 4 bases and J gave up 8 bases; unmatched junction bases: 7. There are 15 residues in the CDR3. Germline values: CDR1 SGHRS, CDR2 YFSETQ. Overall study results and limits: Among several donors, approximately 5% of naive CD4 clonotypes were found in common. The study found lower generation probabilities in non-shared clonotypes than in those shared by all four donors.

Of note for this clone: Its antigen remains unidentified.

Sequencing was performed with immunoSEQ multiplex PCR; in TCRdb, only in-frame clones are kept and a portion is missing. The repertoire holds millions of clones, roughly 96% seen once, with approximately 0.13% in the top ten. The sequenced material came from naive CD4+ T cells sorted from blood. As to subset: CD45RA+ positively selected. V is TRBV5-1 and J is TRBJ2-4; 12 positions agree with TRBD1. This clonotype was obtained from a man between 18 and 29 years old in good health. The CDR3 loop is CASSQGTGGVYIQYF. The DNA of the CDR3 is TGCGCCAGCAGCCAGGGGACAGGGGGCGTATACATTCAGTACTTC.